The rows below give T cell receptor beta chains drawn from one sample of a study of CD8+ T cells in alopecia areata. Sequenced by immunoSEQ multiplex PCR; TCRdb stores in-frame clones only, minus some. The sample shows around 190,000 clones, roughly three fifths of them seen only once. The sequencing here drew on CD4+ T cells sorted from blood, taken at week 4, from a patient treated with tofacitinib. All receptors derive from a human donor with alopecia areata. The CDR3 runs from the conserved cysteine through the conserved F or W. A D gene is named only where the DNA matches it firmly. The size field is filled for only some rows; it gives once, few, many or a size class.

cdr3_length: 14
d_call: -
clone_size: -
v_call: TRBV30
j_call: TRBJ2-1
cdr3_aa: CAWSVGVPSNEQFF
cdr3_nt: TGTGCCTGGAGCGTCGGGGTTCCTAGTAATGAGCAGTTCTTC

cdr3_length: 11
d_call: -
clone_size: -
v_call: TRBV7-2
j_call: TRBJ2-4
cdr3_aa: CASSPQSSQYF
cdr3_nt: TGTGCCAGCAGCCCTCAGTCCTCCCAGTACTTC

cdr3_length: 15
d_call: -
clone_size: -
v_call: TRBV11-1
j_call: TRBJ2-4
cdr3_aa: CASSLDESRQNIQYF
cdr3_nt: TGTGCCAGCAGCTTAGATGAGTCCAGACAAAACATTCAGTACTTC

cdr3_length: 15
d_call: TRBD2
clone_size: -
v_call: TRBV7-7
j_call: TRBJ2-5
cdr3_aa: CASGLLAGTIETQYF
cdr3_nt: TGTGCTAGCGGCTTACTAGCGGGAACGATAGAGACCCAGTACTTC

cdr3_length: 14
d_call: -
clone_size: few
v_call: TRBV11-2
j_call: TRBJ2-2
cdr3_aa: CASSLGFSSGELFF
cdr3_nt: TGTGCCAGCAGCTTGGGGTTTTCGTCCGGGGAGCTGTTTTTT

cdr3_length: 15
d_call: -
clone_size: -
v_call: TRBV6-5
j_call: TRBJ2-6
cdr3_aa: CASSKDWSGANVLTF
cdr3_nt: TGTGCCAGCAGTAAGGACTGGTCTGGGGCCAACGTCCTGACTTTC

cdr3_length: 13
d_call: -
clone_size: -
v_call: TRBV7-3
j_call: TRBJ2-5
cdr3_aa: CASRLSEGGTQYF
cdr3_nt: TGTGCCAGCAGACTCTCGGAGGGAGGGACCCAGTACTTC

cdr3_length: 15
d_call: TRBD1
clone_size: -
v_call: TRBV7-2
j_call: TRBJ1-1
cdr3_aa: CASSTRQGISNEAFF
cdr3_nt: TGTGCCAGCAGCACGAGACAGGGGATCTCCAATGAAGCTTTCTTT

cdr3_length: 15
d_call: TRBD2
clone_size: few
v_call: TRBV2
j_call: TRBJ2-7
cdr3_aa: CASSEKGLASYEQYF
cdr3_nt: TGTGCCAGCAGTGAAAAGGGACTAGCTAGCTACGAGCAGTACTTC

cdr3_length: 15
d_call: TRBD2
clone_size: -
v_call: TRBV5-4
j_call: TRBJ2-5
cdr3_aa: CASSLGLAGEKTQYF
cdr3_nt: TGTGCCAGCAGCTTGGGACTAGCGGGAGAAAAGACCCAGTACTTC

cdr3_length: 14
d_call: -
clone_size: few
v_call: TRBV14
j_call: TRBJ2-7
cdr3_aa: CASSRLGVGYEQYF
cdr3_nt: TGTGCCAGCAGCCGTCTTGGGGTCGGCTACGAGCAGTACTTC

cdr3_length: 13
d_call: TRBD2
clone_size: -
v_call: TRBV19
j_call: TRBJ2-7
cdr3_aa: CASSLAGSHEQYF
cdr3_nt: TGTGCCAGTTCCTTAGCGGGCTCCCACGAGCAGTACTTC

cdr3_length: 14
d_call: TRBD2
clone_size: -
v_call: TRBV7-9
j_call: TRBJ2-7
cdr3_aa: CASSLGSGKYEQYF
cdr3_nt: TGTGCCAGCAGCTTAGGTAGCGGGAAGTACGAGCAGTACTTC

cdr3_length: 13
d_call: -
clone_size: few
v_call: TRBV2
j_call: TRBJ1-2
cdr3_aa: CASTGREGSGYTF
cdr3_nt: TGTGCCAGCACCGGGCGGGAGGGATCTGGCTACACCTTC

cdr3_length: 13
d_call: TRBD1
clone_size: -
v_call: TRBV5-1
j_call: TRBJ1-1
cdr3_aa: CASRDREFAEAFF
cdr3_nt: TGCGCCAGCAGGGACAGGGAGTTTGCTGAAGCTTTCTTT

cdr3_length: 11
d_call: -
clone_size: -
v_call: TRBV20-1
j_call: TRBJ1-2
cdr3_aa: CSARVERGYTF
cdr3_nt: TGCAGTGCTAGGGTAGAGAGGGGCTACACCTTC

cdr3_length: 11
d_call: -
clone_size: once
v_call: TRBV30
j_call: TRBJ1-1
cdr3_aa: CAWRLDTEAFF
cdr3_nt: TGTGCCTGGAGGTTGGACACTGAAGCTTTCTTT

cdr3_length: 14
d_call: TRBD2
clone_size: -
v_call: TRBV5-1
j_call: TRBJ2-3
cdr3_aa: CASSQLAGGDTQYF
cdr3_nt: TGCGCCAGCAGCCAATTAGCGGGAGGGGATACGCAGTATTTT

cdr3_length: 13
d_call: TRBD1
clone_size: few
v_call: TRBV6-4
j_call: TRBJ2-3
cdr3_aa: CASKGQGTDTQYF
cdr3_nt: TGTGCCAGCAAAGGACAGGGCACAGATACGCAGTATTTT

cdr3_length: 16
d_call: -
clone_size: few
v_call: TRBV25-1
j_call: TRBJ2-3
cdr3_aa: CASSEGVHKRTDTQYF
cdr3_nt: TGTGCCAGCAGTGAGGGAGTCCATAAACGCACAGATACGCAGTATTTT

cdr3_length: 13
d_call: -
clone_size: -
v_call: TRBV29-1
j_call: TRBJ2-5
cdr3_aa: CSVEGNPQETQYF
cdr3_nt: TGCAGCGTTGAAGGAAATCCACAAGAGACCCAGTACTTC

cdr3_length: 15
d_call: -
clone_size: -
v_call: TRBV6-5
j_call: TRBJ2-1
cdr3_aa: CASRGAASGYNEQFF
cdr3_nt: TGTGCCAGCAGGGGGGCGGCTAGCGGATACAATGAGCAGTTCTTC

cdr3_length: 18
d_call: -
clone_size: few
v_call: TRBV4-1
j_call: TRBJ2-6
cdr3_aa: CASSQDGLGGSGANVLTF
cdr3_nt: TGCGCCAGCAGCCAAGATGGGTTGGGAGGCTCTGGGGCCAACGTCCTGACTTTC

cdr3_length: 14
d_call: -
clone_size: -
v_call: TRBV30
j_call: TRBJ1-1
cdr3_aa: CAWRGLRINTEAFF
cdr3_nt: TGTGCCTGGAGGGGCCTTCGGATTAACACTGAAGCTTTCTTT

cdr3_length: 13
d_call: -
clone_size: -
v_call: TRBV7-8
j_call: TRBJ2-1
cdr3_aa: CASSFYLINEQFF
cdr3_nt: TGTGCCAGCAGCTTCTATCTGATTAATGAGCAGTTCTTC

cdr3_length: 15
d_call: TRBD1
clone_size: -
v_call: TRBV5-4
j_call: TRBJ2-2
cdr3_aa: CASSWTGTDTGELFF
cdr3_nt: TGTGCCAGCAGCTGGACCGGGACAGATACCGGGGAGCTGTTTTTT

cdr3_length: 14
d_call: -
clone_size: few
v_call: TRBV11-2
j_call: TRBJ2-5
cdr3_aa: CASSLRWGSETQYF
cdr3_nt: TGTGCCAGCAGCTTACGGTGGGGCAGCGAGACCCAGTACTTC

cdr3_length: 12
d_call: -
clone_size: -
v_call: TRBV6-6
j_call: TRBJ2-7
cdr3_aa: CASSYGGHEQYF
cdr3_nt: TGTGCCAGCAGTTACGGGGGCCACGAGCAGTACTTC

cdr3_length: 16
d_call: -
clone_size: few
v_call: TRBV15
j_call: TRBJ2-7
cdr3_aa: CATSGGGEPLDDEQYF
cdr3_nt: TGTGCCACCAGCGGAGGGGGGGAGCCGCTCGACGACGAGCAGTACTTC